This is a list of T cell receptor beta chains from one sample in a study of blood T cell repertoires in COVID-19. Measured with immunoSEQ multiplex PCR; TCRdb has only the in-frame clones, and not every one. The sample lists about 24,000 clones, around 87% seen once, with around 25% in the top ten. Sequencing was done on a sample of peripheral blood. The receptors come from a human donor with active COVID-19. The donor label of this sample is uncertain. Both conserved end residues are part of each CDR3. D genes are given only for firm matches. The size of a clone is reported for some rows only, either as once, few or many, or as a class for expanded clones.

DNA	CDR3	D	V	J	size
TGTGCCAGTAGTGACCCAGGGACTAGCATCGATGAGCAGTTCTTC	CASSDPGTSIDEQFF	TRBD2	TRBV19	TRBJ2-1	-
TGTGCCAGCAGCAGACCTTCTGGGGACTACAAGTACTTC	CASSRPSGDYKYF	TRBD2	TRBV3-1/TRBV3-2	TRBJ2-7	-
TGTGCCAGCAGCCAACCCGGGACACCCGAGCAGTACTTC	CASSQPGTPEQYF	-	TRBV4-2	TRBJ2-7	-
TGTGCCAGCAGTTTAGGGGGAGGGGAGACCCAGTACTTC	CASSLGGGETQYF	TRBD2	TRBV12-3/TRBV12-4	TRBJ2-5	-
TGTGCCTGGAGTACACGACTAGCGGACAATGAGCAGTTCTTC	CAWSTRLADNEQFF	TRBD2	TRBV30	TRBJ2-1	-
TGTGCCAGCAGCGAGACTAGCGGGAAAGATGAGCAGTTCTTC	CASSETSGKDEQFF	TRBD2	TRBV5-4	TRBJ2-1	-
TGTGCCAGCAGCTTGGGACAGGGGTACGGTTCACCCCTCCACTTT	CASSLGQGYGSPLHF	TRBD1	TRBV5-6	TRBJ1-6	-
TGTGCCAGCAAAGAGACTAGCGGGAGTGTTGAGCAGTACTTC	CASKETSGSVEQYF	TRBD2	TRBV3-1/TRBV3-2	TRBJ2-7	-
TGTGCCAGCAGTTCCTGGCGACCGTTGGACAGGGGGCCGGGAGATACGCAGTATTTT	CASSSWRPLDRGPGDTQYF	TRBD1	TRBV27	TRBJ2-3	-
TGTGCCAGCAGTGACCTCAGGGGCGGCTCTGGAAACACCATATATTTT	CASSDLRGGSGNTIYF	-	TRBV27	TRBJ1-3	-
TGCGCCAGCAGCTTGGTGGTGGGAGGGTCGGGCAATGAGCAGTTCTTC	CASSLVVGGSGNEQFF	TRBD2	TRBV5-1	TRBJ2-1	few
TGTGCCAGCACCTCCCTGAGAAGCACAGATACGCAGTATTTT	CASTSLRSTDTQYF	-	TRBV11-2	TRBJ2-3	-
TGTGCCAGCAGCCCGGCAGGGGGACGGGGGGAGCAGTACTTC	CASSPAGGRGEQYF	-	TRBV3-1/TRBV3-2	TRBJ2-7	-
TGTGCCAGCAGACTAGCGGGAGGGCGGCCCTACAATGAGCAGTTCTTC	CASRLAGGRPYNEQFF	TRBD2	TRBV28	TRBJ2-1	few
TGTGCCAGTCAACAGGGGGCGAACACCGGGGAGCTGTTTTTT	CASQQGANTGELFF	TRBD1	TRBV6-5	TRBJ2-2	-
TGTGCCAGCAGACCACGCACCGGGACAAGCAATCAGCCCCAGCATTTT	CASRPRTGTSNQPQHF	-	TRBV28	TRBJ1-5	medium-sized
TGTGCCTGGACCGAGGGAGGGGGACCCACCGGGGAGCTGTTTTTT	CAWTEGGGPTGELFF	-	TRBV30	TRBJ2-2	-
TGTGCCAGCAGCTTAGAGGCTAGCGGGGGGACCACAGATACGCAGTATTTT	CASSLEASGGTTDTQYF	TRBD2	TRBV7-8	TRBJ2-3	-
TGTGCCTGGAGTAGGGCCCAAACAGGGACCATGAACACTGAAGCTTTCTTT	CAWSRAQTGTMNTEAFF	-	TRBV30	TRBJ1-1	-
TGTGCCATCAGTGAGAGGGGTCTCGGGACAGGGTATGGCTACACCTTC	CAISERGLGTGYGYTF	TRBD1	TRBV10-3	TRBJ1-2	-
TGTGCCAGCAGCCAAGGGACTAGCGGTAACACAGATACGCAGTATTTT	CASSQGTSGNTDTQYF	TRBD2	TRBV4-2	TRBJ2-3	-
TGTGCCAGCAGCTCAGGACTAGCGTACAATGAGCAGTTCTTC	CASSSGLAYNEQFF	TRBD2	TRBV7-2	TRBJ2-1	-
TGTGCCAGCAGCTTGGGACGGGGATACAATGAGCAGTTCTTC	CASSLGRGYNEQFF	-	TRBV5-6	TRBJ2-1	-
TGTGCCAGCAGTGATTCCAGTTCGACTAGCGGGCGAGTGATGGACACAGATACGCAGTATTTT	CASSDSSSTSGRVMDTDTQYF	TRBD2	TRBV2	TRBJ2-3	once
TGTGCCAGCAGCTTATCACTAGCGGGGGGGCAGGTAGATACGCAGTATTTT	CASSLSLAGGQVDTQYF	TRBD2	TRBV7-2	TRBJ2-3	-
TGTGCCAGCAGCTGGGGGGGCCAGGGCCGATCCGGGGAGCTGTTTTTT	CASSWGGQGRSGELFF	-	TRBV11-3	TRBJ2-2	once
TGTGCCTGGAGTGTAGACCGGGGGGCCGTGTTCCAAGAGACCCAGTACTTC	CAWSVDRGAVFQETQYF	-	TRBV30	TRBJ2-5	-
TGTGCCAGCAGTTTAGCGGCGGTGACAGGGTATCGACTTAGCAATCAGCCCCAGCATTTT	CASSLAAVTGYRLSNQPQHF	TRBD1	TRBV6-2/TRBV6-3	TRBJ1-5	-
TGTGCCAGCAGTGCTCGTGGCTCGACAGTTAACTATGGCTACACCTTC	CASSARGSTVNYGYTF	-	TRBV2	TRBJ1-2	-
TGTGCCAGCAGTTTATCGCCCAGATACAATGAGCAGTTCTTC	CASSLSPRYNEQFF	-	TRBV27	TRBJ2-1	-
TGCAGTGCTAGTTTTGGCGGAGGTAGGGATGAGCAGTTCTTC	CSASFGGGRDEQFF	-	TRBV20-1	TRBJ2-1	-
TGTGCCAGCAGCTTACGACTAGCGGCCGAGCAGTTCTTC	CASSLRLAAEQFF	TRBD2	TRBV7-9	TRBJ2-1	-
TGTGCCAGCAGCCCAAGAAGTGGGGCGGGGGCCAACGTCCTGACTTTC	CASSPRSGAGANVLTF	-	TRBV9	TRBJ2-6	-
TGTGCCAGCAGGGGGACAGGGAACAACGAGCAGTACTTC	CASRGTGNNEQYF	TRBD1	TRBV7-3	TRBJ2-7	once
TGTGCCAGCAGCCCGCCCCTAGCGGTCGATACGCAGTATTTT	CASSPPLAVDTQYF	TRBD2	TRBV7-2	TRBJ2-3	once
TGTGCCAGACCAGAAATAGCGGCTCCTAGCACAGATACGCAGTATTTT	CARPEIAAPSTDTQYF	-	TRBV21-1	TRBJ2-3	once
TGTGCCAGCAGCGTCCCGGGACTAGCGGGCGAGACCCAGTACTTC	CASSVPGLAGETQYF	TRBD2	TRBV9	TRBJ2-5	once
TGTGCCAGCAGCTTGGGGACAGGGGGCGCCGAGCAGTACTTC	CASSLGTGGAEQYF	TRBD1	TRBV5-8	TRBJ2-7	-
TGCGCCAGCAGCCAAGGACAGGCCTCTGGCTACACCTTC	CASSQGQASGYTF	-	TRBV4-1	TRBJ1-2	once
TGCGCCAGCAGCTTGCAGGGGGGTCCAACCTACGAGCAGTACTTC	CASSLQGGPTYEQYF	-	TRBV5-1	TRBJ2-7	-
TGTGCCAGCAGTCCGAATGCTCTAGCGACCAGGGCCTACGAGCAGTACTTC	CASSPNALATRAYEQYF	-	TRBV27	TRBJ2-7	-
TGTGCCAGCAGCTTCGGGGGATCGGGTTCACCCCTCCACTTT	CASSFGGSGSPLHF	-	TRBV5-8	TRBJ1-6	-
TGCGCCAGCAGCCGACTAGCGGGAGTGGAGACCCAGTACTTC	CASSRLAGVETQYF	TRBD2	TRBV4-1	TRBJ2-5	-
TGTGCCAGTAGTGTTGGGGGCCCTGGAAACACCATATATTTT	CASSVGGPGNTIYF	-	TRBV19	TRBJ1-3	-
TGCGCCAGCAGCCCCAAGACAGGGCAACCCATTGAAGCTTTCTTT	CASSPKTGQPIEAFF	TRBD1	TRBV4-3	TRBJ1-1	-
TGTGCCAGCAGTTTAGCCCAGGGTGCAGGCTACACCTTC	CASSLAQGAGYTF	-	TRBV12-3/TRBV12-4	TRBJ1-2	-
TGTGCCAGCAGCCAGACCCGGGACACTAACTATGGCTACACCTTC	CASSQTRDTNYGYTF	-	TRBV6-5	TRBJ1-2	-
TGCAGCGCCGTGAGCGGGAGCGGGCCCTACGAGCAGTACTTC	CSAVSGSGPYEQYF	TRBD2	TRBV29-1	TRBJ2-7	-
TGTGCCATCAGCGCGGGAGGGCCGGAGGAGACCCAGTACTTC	CAISAGGPEETQYF	TRBD2	TRBV10-3	TRBJ2-5	-
TGTGCCAGCAGTCCCCGGGATCCCGGGGAGCTGTTTTTT	CASSPRDPGELFF	-	TRBV12-3/TRBV12-4	TRBJ2-2	-
TGTGCCAGCACTAGCGGGAGGGAAGGCACAGATACGCAGTATTTT	CASTSGREGTDTQYF	TRBD2	TRBV5-4	TRBJ2-3	once
TGTGCCAGCCGGGGACAGGGCCCCCACAATGAGCAGTTCTTC	CASRGQGPHNEQFF	TRBD1	TRBV7-9	TRBJ2-1	-
TGTGCCAGCAGCCCCGGGACAGGGGTGGAGACCCAGTACTTC	CASSPGTGVETQYF	TRBD1	TRBV5-5	TRBJ2-5	-